A selection of T cell receptor beta chains follows, all from one sample in a study of shared clonotypes between healthy human individuals. Profiled with immunoSEQ multiplex PCR; TCRdb holds only in-frame clones, not every one. The table lists under 2.5 million clones, 92% of them singletons. Sequences were obtained from naive CD4+ T cells from PBMCs. All receptors derive from a young man in good health. Some clones in this sample may be carry-over from other donors' samples. The CDR3 runs from the conserved cysteine through the conserved F or W. D genes are given only for firm matches. Size is omitted from some rows. Given values are once, few, many or a class for expanded clones.

J gene | D gene | clone size | V gene | CDR3 protein | CDR3 DNA
TRBJ2-7 | NA | NA | TRBV7-9 | CASSFPSASSYEQYF | TGTGCCAGCAGCTTCCCCTCAGCGAGCTCCTACGAGCAGTACTTC
TRBJ2-1 | TRBD2 | NA | TRBV4-1 | CASSQRLAGVYGEQFF | TGCGCCAGCAGCCAACGACTAGCGGGAGTTTACGGTGAGCAGTTCTTC
TRBJ2-7 | TRBD1 | once | TRBV2 | CASSAGQGIREQYF | TGTGCCAGCAGCGCAGGACAGGGGATCCGCGAGCAGTACTTC
TRBJ1-3 | TRBD1 | NA | TRBV6-6 | CASSQRTGGDGNTIYF | TGTGCCAGCAGTCAAAGGACAGGGGGCGACGGAAACACCATATATTTT
TRBJ1-2 | NA | once | TRBV4-1 | CASSHPSLRRPGGYTF | TGCGCCAGCAGCCACCCTTCTTTGAGGAGGCCAGGTGGCTACACCTTC
TRBJ2-4 | NA | once | TRBV28 | CASGLAKNIQYF | TGTGCCAGCGGATTAGCCAAAAACATTCAGTACTTC
TRBJ1-3 | NA | NA | TRBV2 | CASSDLAGNTIYF | TGTGCCAGCAGTGACCTGGCCGGAAACACCATATATTTT
TRBJ1-5 | NA | NA | TRBV28 | CASSYQSRGTGQPQHF | TGTGCCAGCAGTTACCAATCCCGGGGGACCGGTCAGCCCCAGCATTTT
TRBJ1-5 | NA | NA | TRBV28 | CASSLLQGAKPQHF | TGTGCCAGCAGTTTATTGCAGGGAGCTAAGCCCCAGCATTTT
TRBJ1-2 | NA | NA | TRBV7-2 | CASSLAGGYTF | TGTGCCAGCAGCTTAGCGGGTGGCTACACCTTC
TRBJ1-1 | NA | few | TRBV15 | CATSRASANTEAFF | TGTGCCACCAGCAGAGCGTCGGCGAACACTGAAGCTTTCTTT
TRBJ2-7 | NA | NA | TRBV18 | CASSPGDSYEQYF | TGTGCCAGCTCACCAGGAGATTCCTACGAGCAGTACTTC
TRBJ2-7 | TRBD1 | once | TRBV29-1 | CSVGLPGTASYEQYF | TGCAGCGTCGGCCTCCCGGGGACAGCCTCCTACGAGCAGTACTTC
TRBJ2-6 | NA | NA | TRBV28 | CASSEIRASGANVLTF | TGTGCCAGCAGCGAAATCCGGGCCTCTGGGGCCAACGTCCTGACTTTC